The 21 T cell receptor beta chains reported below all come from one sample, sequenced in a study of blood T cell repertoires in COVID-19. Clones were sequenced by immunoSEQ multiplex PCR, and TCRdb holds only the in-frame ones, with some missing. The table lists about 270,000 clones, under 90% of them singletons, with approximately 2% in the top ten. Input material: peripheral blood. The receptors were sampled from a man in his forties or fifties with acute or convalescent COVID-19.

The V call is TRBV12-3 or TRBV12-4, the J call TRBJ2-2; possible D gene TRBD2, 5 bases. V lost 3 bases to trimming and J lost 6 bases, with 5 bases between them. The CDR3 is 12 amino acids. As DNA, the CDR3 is TGTGCCAGCAGTTTGGAGGCCGGGGAGCTGTTTTTT. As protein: CASSLEAGELFF.

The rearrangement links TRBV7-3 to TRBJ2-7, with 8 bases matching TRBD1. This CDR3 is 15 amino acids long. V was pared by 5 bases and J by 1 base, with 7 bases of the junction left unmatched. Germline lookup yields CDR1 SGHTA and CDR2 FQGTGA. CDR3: CASSRDRGSSYEQYF. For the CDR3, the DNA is TGTGCCAGCAGCAGAGACAGGGGCTCGTCCTACGAGCAGTACTTC.

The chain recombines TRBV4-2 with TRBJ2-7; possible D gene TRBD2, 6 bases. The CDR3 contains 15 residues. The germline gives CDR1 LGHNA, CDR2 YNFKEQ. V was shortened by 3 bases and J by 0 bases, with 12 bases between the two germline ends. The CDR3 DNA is TGTGCCAGCAGCCAGGGCGGGGCCGACTCCTACGAGCAGTACTTC. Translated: CASSQGGADSYEQYF.

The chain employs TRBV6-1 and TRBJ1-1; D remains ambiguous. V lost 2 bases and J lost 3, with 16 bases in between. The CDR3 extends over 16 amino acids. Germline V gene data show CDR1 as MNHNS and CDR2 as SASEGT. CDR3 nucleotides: TGTGCCAGCAGTGAACCCGGACTTAGGATGGACACTGAAGCTTTCTTT. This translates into CASSEPGLRMDTEAFF.

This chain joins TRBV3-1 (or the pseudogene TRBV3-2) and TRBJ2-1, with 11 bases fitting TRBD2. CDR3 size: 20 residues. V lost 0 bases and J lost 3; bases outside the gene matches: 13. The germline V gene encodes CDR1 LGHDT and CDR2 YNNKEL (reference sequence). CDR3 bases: TGTGCCAGCAGCCAAGATGGAGGGGCTAGCGGGGGGATGGTCTACAATGAGCAGTTCTTC. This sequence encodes CASSQDGGASGGMVYNEQFF.

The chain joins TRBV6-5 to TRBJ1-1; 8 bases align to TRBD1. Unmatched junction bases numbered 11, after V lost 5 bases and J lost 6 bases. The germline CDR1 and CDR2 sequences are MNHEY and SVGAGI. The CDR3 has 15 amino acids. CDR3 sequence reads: CASSNQGAGSSEAFF. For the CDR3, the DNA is TGTGCCAGCAGTAATCAGGGGGCGGGGAGCTCTGAAGCTTTCTTT.

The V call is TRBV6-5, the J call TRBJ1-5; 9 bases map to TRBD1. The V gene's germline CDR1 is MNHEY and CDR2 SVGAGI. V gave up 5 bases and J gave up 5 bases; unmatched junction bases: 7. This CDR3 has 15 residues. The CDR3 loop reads CASSRTGGLDQPQHF. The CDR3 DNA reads TGTGCCAGCAGTCGAACAGGGGGCCTCGATCAGCCCCAGCATTTT.

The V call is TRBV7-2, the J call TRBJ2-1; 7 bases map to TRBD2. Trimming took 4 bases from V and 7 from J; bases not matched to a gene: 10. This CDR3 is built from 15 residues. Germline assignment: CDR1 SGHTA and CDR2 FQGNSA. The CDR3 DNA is TGTGCCAGCAGCTCGCGACTAGCCGGAGGTAATGAGCAGTTCTTC. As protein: CASSSRLAGGNEQFF.

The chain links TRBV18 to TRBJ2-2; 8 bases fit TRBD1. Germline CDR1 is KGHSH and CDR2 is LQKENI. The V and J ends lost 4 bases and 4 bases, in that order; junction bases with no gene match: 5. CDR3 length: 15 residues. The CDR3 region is CASSLRDRRTGELFF. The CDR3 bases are TGTGCCAGCTCACTCCGGGACAGGCGCACCGGGGAGCTGTTTTTT.

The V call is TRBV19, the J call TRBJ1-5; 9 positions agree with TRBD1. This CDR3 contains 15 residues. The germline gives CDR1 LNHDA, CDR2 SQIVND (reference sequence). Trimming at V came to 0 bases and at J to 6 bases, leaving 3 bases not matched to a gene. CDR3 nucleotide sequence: TGTGCCAGTAGTATAGAAGGGACAGGGCGTCAGCCCCAGCATTTT. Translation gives CASSIEGTGRQPQHF.

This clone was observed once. This CDR3 is CASSSRDMNTEAFF. The CDR3 DNA reads as TGTGCCAGCAGCAGCCGAGACATGAACACTGAAGCTTTCTTT. The chain has TRBV5-5 and TRBJ1-1; no reliable D call. Germline lookup yields CDR1 SGHKS and CDR2 YYEKEE (reference sequence). Trimming removed 4 bases from V and 0 bases from J, with 10 bases in between. This CDR3 has 14 amino acids.

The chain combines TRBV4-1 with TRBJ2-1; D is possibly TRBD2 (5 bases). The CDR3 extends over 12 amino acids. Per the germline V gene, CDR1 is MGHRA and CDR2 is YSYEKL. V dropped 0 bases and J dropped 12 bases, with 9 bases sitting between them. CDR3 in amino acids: CASSQELVGQFF. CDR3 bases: TGCGCCAGCAGCCAAGAACTAGTGGGGCAGTTCTTC.

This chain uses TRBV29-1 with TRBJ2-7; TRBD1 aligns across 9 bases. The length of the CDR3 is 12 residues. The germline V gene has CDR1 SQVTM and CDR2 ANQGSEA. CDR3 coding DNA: TGCGGGGTCTGGGACAGGGAGGGCGAGCAGTACTTC. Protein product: CGVWDREGEQYF.

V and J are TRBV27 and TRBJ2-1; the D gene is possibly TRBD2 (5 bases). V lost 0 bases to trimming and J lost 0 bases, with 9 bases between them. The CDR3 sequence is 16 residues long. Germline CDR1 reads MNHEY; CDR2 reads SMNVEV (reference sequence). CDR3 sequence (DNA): TGTGCCAGCAGTTTATCTAGCGTCAGCTCCTACAATGAGCAGTTCTTC. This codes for CASSLSSVSSYNEQFF.

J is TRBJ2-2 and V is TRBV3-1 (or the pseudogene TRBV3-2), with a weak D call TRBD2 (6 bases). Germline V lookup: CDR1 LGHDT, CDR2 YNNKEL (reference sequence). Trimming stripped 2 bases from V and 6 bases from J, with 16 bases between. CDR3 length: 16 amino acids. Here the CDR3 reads CASSQTGVDESGELFF. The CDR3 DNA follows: TGTGCCAGCAGCCAAACGGGGGTAGACGAGTCCGGGGAGCTGTTTTTT.

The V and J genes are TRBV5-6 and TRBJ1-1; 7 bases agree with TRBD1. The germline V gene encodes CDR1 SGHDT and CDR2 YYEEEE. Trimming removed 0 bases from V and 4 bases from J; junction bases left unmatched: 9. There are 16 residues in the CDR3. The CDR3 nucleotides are TGTGCCAGCAGCTTGGAAGGGGGCGGTTGGGTCACTGAAGCTTTCTTT. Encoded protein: CASSLEGGGWVTEAFF.

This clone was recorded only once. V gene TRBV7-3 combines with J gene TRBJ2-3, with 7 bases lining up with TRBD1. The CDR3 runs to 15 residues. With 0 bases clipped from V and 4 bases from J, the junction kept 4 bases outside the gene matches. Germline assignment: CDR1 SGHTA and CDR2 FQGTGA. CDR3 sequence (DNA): TGTGCCAGCAGCTTAACGACAGGGTCAGCAGATACGCAGTATTTT. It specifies CASSLTTGSADTQYF.

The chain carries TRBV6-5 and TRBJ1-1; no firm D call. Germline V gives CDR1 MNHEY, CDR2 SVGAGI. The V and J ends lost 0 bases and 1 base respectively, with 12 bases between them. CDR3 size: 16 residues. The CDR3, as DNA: TGTGCCAGCAGTTACTCGAATGGGCCTCCGAACACTGAAGCTTTCTTT. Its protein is CASSYSNGPPNTEAFF.

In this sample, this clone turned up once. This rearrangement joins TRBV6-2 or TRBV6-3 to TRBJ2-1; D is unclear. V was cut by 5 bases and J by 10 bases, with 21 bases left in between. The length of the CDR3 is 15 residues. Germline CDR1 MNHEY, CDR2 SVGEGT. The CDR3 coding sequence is TGTGCCAGCAGTCCGCGGCTCGAACTCGGAATGGAGCAGTTCTTC. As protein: CASSPRLELGMEQFF.

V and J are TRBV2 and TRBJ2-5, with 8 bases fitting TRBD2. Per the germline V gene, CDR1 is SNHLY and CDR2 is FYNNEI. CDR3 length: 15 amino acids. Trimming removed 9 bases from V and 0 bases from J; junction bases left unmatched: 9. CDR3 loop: CASYPGLEYQETQYF. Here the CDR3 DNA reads TGTGCCAGTTATCCGGGACTAGAGTACCAAGAGACCCAGTACTTC.

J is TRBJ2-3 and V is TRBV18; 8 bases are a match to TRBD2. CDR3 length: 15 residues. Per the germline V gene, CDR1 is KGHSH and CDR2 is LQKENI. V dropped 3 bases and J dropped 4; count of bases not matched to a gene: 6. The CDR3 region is CASSPPRGGADTQYF. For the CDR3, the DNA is TGTGCCAGCTCACCCCCCCGGGGGGGGGCAGATACGCAGTATTTT.